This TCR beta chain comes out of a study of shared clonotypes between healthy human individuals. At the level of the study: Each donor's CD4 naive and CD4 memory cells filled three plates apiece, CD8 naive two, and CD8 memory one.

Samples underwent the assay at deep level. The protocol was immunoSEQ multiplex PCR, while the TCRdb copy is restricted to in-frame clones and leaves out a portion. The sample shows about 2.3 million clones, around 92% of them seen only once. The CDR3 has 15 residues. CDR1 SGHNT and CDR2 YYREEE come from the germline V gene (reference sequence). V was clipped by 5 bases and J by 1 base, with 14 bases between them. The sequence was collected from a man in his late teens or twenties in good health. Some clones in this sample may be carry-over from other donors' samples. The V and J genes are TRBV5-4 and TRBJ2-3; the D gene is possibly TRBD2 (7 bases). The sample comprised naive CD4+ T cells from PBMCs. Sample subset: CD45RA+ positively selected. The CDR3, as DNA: TGTGCCAGCAGGGGGGGGCAGGGAGGCACAGATACGCAGTATTTT. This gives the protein CASRGGQGGTDTQYF.